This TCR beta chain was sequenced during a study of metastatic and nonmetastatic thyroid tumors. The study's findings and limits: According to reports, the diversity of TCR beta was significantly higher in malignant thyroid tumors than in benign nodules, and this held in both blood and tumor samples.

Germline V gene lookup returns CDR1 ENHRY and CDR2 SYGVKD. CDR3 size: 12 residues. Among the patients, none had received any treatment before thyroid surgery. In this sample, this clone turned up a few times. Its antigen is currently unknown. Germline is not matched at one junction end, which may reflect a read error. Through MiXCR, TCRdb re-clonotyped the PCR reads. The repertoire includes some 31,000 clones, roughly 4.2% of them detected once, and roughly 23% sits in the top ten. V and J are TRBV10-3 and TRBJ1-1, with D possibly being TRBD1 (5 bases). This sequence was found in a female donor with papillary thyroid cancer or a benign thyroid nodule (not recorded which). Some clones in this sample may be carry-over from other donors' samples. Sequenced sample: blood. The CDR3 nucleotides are TGTGTCATCAGTGAGCTCGCAGGGGAAGCTTTCTTT. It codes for CVISELAGEAFF.